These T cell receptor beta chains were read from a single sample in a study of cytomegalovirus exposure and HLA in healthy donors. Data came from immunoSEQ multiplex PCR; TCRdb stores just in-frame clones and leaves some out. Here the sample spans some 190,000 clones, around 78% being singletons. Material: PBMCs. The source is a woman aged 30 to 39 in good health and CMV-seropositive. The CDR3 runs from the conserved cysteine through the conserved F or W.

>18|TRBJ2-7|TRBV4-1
CASSQGALRGGGGYEQYF
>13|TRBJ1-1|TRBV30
CAWSKDSNTEAFF
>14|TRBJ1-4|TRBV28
CASSNRGWGEKLFF
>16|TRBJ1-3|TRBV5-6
CASRRSGVTSGNTIYF
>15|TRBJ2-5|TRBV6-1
CASHRDKTLRETQYF
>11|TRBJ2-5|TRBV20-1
CSASRAETQYF
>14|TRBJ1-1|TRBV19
CAAKEQGMNTEAFF
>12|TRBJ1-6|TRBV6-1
CASSPSNSPLHF
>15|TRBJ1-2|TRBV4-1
CASSQGDREAYGYTF
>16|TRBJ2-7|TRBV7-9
CASRPGAGGPRDEQYF
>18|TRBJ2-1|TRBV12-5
CASGLVGVQRGLYNEQFF
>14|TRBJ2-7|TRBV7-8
CASSLVNPSGEQYF
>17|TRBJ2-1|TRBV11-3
CASSLLLAGERRNEQFF
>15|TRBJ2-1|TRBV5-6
CASSAWDRHYGEQFF
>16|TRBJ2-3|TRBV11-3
CASSLGSGSSTDTQYF
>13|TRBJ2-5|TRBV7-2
CASSLSYQETQYF
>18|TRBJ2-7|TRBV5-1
CASSLELAGGRSSYEQYF
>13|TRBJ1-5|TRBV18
CASSAAGDQPQHF
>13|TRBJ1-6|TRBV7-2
CASSLYRRSPLHF
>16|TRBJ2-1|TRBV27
CASTSLFYEGSDEQFF
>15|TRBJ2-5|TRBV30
CAWSHGGGRQETQYF
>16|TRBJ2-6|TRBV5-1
CASSATTGSGANVLTF
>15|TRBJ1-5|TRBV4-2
CATGPSQGGTQPQHF
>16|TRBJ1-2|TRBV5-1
CASSLNLQGPSYGYTF
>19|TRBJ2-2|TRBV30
CAWSLGPRGPEMGTGELFF
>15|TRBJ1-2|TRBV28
CASSSRRGGDYDYTF
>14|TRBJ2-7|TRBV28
CASSRQGAIYEQYF
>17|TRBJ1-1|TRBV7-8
CASSLDPGTVTHTEAFF
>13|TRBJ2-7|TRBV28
CASSVASSYEQYF
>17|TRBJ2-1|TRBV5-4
CASSPWIDRVSYNEQFF
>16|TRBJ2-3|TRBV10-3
CATGTSGPQSTDTQYF
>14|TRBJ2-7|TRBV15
CATRSGQGAYEQYF
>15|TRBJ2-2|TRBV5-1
CATHDTGKNTGELFF
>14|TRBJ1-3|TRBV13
CASSGRGSGNTIYF
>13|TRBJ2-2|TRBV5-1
CASSPGQGGELFF
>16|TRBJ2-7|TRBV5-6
CASSLDGGLAVYEQYF
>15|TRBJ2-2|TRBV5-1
CASSRGQGSTGELFF
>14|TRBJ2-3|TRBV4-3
CASSPTILTDTQYF
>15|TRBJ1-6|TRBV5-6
CASSSEDRESSPLHF
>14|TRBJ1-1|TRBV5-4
CASSSGDRYTEAFF
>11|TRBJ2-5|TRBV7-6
CASGGRETQYF
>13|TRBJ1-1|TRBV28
CASSSPVATEAFF
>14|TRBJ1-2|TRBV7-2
CASSLIQSNYGYTF
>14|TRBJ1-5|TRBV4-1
CASSQESRDQPQHF
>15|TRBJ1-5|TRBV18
CASSPRKPKEQPQHF
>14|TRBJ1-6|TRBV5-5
CASSTGPRDSPLHF
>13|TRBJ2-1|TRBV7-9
CASSLGTGGDRFF
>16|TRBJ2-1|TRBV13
CASSLWGESSYNEQFF
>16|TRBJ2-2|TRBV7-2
CASSLTGGPDTGELFF
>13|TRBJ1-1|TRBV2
CASSRQLNTEAFF
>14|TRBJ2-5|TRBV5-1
CASSTIDSQETQYF
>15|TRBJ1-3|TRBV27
CASSLFGGSGNTIYF